This entry lists 28 T cell receptor beta chains sequenced from one sample in a study of T-cell reconstitution after alpha-beta-depleted transplantation in children. Preparation of the TCRbeta library used unique molecular identifiers. One entry per CDR3 protein results from TCRdb running MiXCR on the PCR reads. The data hold roughly 400,000 distinct CDR3 sequences, with around 21% observed a single time. The source was PBMCs from the stem cell graft donor, collected from the stem cell graft. Receptor source: a human donor who donated a stem cell graft to a child with acute myeloid leukemia.

This clonotype was seen a handful of times. The chain carries TRBV4-3 and TRBJ2-2; the D call may be TRBD1 or TRBD2 (5 bases each). Germline CDR1 LGHNA, CDR2 YSLEER. There are 16 residues in the CDR3. With 8 bases removed from V and 5 bases from J, the gap between germline ends came to 21 bases. The CDR3 DNA sequence: TGCGCCAGCCGCGCATCGAGGGGTTTAATTACCGGGGAGCTGTTTTTT. Protein: CASRASRGLITGELFF.

The V and J genes are TRBV27 and TRBJ2-7, with D perhaps TRBD2 (5 bases). Trimming shortened V by 6 bases and J by 9 bases, and 15 bases separated the two germline ends. The CDR3 has 12 amino acids. The germline gives CDR1 MNHEY, CDR2 SMNVEV (reference sequence). In DNA form, the CDR3 reads TGTGCCAGCAGGTCTAGGACCCGGGGGCAGTACTTC. Protein product: CASRSRTRGQYF.

This chain uses TRBV6-4 with TRBJ1-1, with D hard to call. The germline CDR1 and CDR2 sequences are MRHNA and SNTAGT. Trimming took off 4 bases at V and 4 bases at J, with 13 bases between the two ends. CDR3 size: 14 residues. The chain's CDR3 is CASSASRSATEAFF. CDR3 bases: TGTGCCAGCAGTGCTAGTAGGAGCGCCACTGAAGCTTTCTTT.

This clonotype was counted only a few times. The V call is TRBV27, the J call TRBJ2-7; a weak D match, TRBD2 (6 bases). CDR1 is MNHEY, CDR2 SMNVEV, per germline (reference sequence). V lost 8 bases and J lost 4, with 15 bases in between. The CDR3 loop spans 13 amino acids. The CDR3 protein is CASANVGGYEQYF. Written as DNA, the CDR3 is TGTGCCAGCGCCAACGTTGGGGGGTACGAGCAGTACTTC.

This chain uses TRBV5-6 with TRBJ2-4; D is ambiguous. CDR3 size: 15 residues. CDR1 and CDR2 (germline): SGHDT, YYEEEE. V lost 1 base and J 0 bases, leaving 8 bases between the germline ends. The CDR3 here is CASSLKGLAKNIQYF. CDR3 DNA sequence: TGTGCCAGCAGCTTGAAGGGCCTAGCCAAAAACATTCAGTACTTC.

This clonotype appeared a few times. The V call is TRBV15, the J call TRBJ2-7, with D unresolved. This CDR3 region has 10 residues. V was shortened by 7 bases and J by 3 bases, with 4 bases between the two germline ends. Germline V gives CDR1 LNHNV, CDR2 YYDKDF (reference sequence). CDR3 in DNA: TGTGCCACCACCTGCTACGAGCAGTACTTC. It yields the protein CATTCYEQYF.

This clonotype was seen at least ten times. V is TRBV9 and J is TRBJ1-2; D remains unclear. V was trimmed by 4 bases and J by 1 base, leaving 5 bases between them. Germline V gene lookup returns CDR1 SGDLS and CDR2 YYNGEE. CDR3 size: 12 residues. DNA of the CDR3: TGTGCCAGCAGCTGGGGTAACTATGGCTACACCTTC. Protein sequence: CASSWGNYGYTF.

The chain has TRBV9 and TRBJ2-7, with 7 bases identical to TRBD2. Germline assignment: CDR1 SGDLS and CDR2 YYNGEE. Trimming cost V 4 bases and J 0 bases; bases outside gene matches: 13. The CDR3 sequence is 17 residues long. The CDR3 sequence is CASSPPRRGDDSYEQYF. CDR3 bases: TGTGCCAGCAGCCCACCCCGTCGGGGGGACGACTCCTACGAGCAGTACTTC.

This clonotype came up once. V usage is TRBV6-2 or TRBV6-3 and J usage is TRBJ2-1; tentatively, D is TRBD1 (6 bases). Germline loops: CDR1 MNHEY, CDR2 SVGEGT. The CDR3 runs 16 residues. The germline V and J ends were trimmed by 3 bases and 2 bases, with 14 bases remaining between them. Here the CDR3 DNA reads TGTGCCAGCAGTTATATCAACAGGGATCCCTACAATGAGCAGTTCTTC. This sequence encodes CASSYINRDPYNEQFF.

This chain links TRBV25-1 with TRBJ2-4, with D perhaps matching TRBD1 (7 bases). The germline CDR1 and CDR2 sequences are MGHDK and SYGVNS. The V gene lost 3 bases and the J gene lost 8 bases, with 17 bases spanning the gap. This CDR3 is built from 15 residues. The CDR3 bases are TGTGCCAGCAGTGATGAGGGGGCCAGGGGGGACATTCAGTACTTC. It yields the protein CASSDEGARGDIQYF. The variable domain in full, completed from reference TRBV25-1 and TRBJ2-4, reads EADIYQTPRYLVIGTGKKITLECSQTMGHDKMYWYQQDPGMELHLIHYSYGVNSTEKGDLSSESTVSRIRTEHFPLTLESARPSHTSQYLCASSDEGARGDIQYFGAGTRLSVL.

This clonotype was recorded a few times. This chain connects TRBV7-2 to TRBJ2-5; 7 bases align to TRBD1. Germline CDR1 is SGHTA and CDR2 is FQGNSA. V gave up 5 bases and J gave up 1 base; unmatched junction bases: 7. The CDR3 extends over 15 amino acids. The CDR3, as DNA: TGTGCCAGCAGCAAAGGGGGCCGGGGCCAAGAGACCCAGTACTTC. It encodes CASSKGGRGQETQYF.

This clonotype appeared a few times. The chain links TRBV5-1 to TRBJ2-1, with 11 positions matching TRBD2. This CDR3 is built from 17 residues. The V gene's germline CDR1 is SGHRS and CDR2 YFSETQ. V trimming: 0 bases; J trimming: 8 bases; junction bases outside the gene matches: 10. The CDR3 loop is CASSLGLAGSNGHEQFF. The CDR3, as DNA: TGCGCCAGCAGCTTGGGACTAGCGGGATCCAATGGGCATGAGCAGTTCTTC.

The V gene is TRBV4-1, the J gene TRBJ2-7; 7 bases map to TRBD1. Germline CDR1 and CDR2: MGHRA and YSYEKL. The V gene end was trimmed by 0 bases and the J gene end by 0 bases; junction bases not matched to a gene: 5. The length of the CDR3 is 16 residues. The CDR3 DNA reads TGCGCCAGCAGCCAAGAAGAGGGGACAGACTCCTACGAGCAGTACTTC. Amino acids: CASSQEEGTDSYEQYF.

The sample holds many counts of this clonotype. The rearrangement joins TRBV5-8 to TRBJ2-3, with 7 bases identical to TRBD2. CDR3 length: 14 residues. Germline-derived CDR1 and CDR2 are SGHTS and YDEGEE. The ends lost 7 bases at V and 4 bases at J; junction bases unmatched: 9. The CDR3 here is CASRLAGTPDTQYF. DNA of the CDR3: TGTGCCAGCCGACTAGCAGGGACGCCAGATACGCAGTATTTT.

The gene calls are TRBV7-9 and TRBJ2-1; D is ambiguous. Trimming took off 6 bases at V and 1 base at J, with 4 bases between the two ends. The germline CDR1 and CDR2 sequences are SEHNR and FQNEAQ (reference sequence). CDR3 length: 12 amino acids. CDR3 region: CASRGSYNEQFF. The CDR3 DNA reads TGTGCCAGCAGGGGTTCCTACAATGAGCAGTTCTTC.

At least ten counts were recorded for this clonotype. This chain connects TRBV29-1 to TRBJ2-7; D might be TRBD1 or TRBD2, each matching 6 bases. The germline V gene encodes CDR1 SQVTM and CDR2 ANQGSEA. The CDR3 loop spans 15 amino acids. V was cut by 3 bases and J by 2 bases, with 17 bases left in between. CDR3 region: CSVEVGGSNTYEQYF. As DNA, the CDR3 is TGCAGCGTTGAGGTAGGGGGGAGTAACACCTACGAGCAGTACTTC.

In this sample, this clonotype turned up a few times. The chain is built from TRBV4-1 and TRBJ2-1, with D perhaps TRBD2 (6 bases). Germline CDR1 is MGHRA and CDR2 is YSYEKL. Trimming pared 1 base from V and 3 bases from J, leaving 13 bases between. The CDR3 runs 16 residues. The DNA for the CDR3 is TGCGCCAGCAGCCAAGGACGTTACGGGGGCTACAATGAGCAGTTCTTC. Amino acids: CASSQGRYGGYNEQFF.

The rearrangement links TRBV5-5 to TRBJ1-4; D is uncertain. V was trimmed by 0 bases and J by 7 bases, leaving 7 bases between them. The CDR3 loop spans 13 amino acids. Per germline, CDR1 SGHKS and CDR2 YYEKEE (reference sequence). Here the CDR3 DNA reads TGTGCCAGCAGCTTGGTTGTCAGTGAAAAACTGTTTTTT. This sequence encodes CASSLVVSEKLFF.

The chain's CDR3 is CASSQVRDSSTDTQYF. The CDR3 DNA follows: TGTGCCAGCAGCCAGGTACGGGACAGCAGCACAGATACGCAGTATTTT. The V call is TRBV4-2, the J call TRBJ2-3; TRBD1 matches 7 bases. Germline CDR1 reads LGHNA; CDR2 reads YNFKEQ. V lost 3 bases, J lost 0 bases, and 6 bases stayed unmatched. There are 16 residues in the CDR3.

This clonotype has a count of ten or more. The chain joins TRBV4-3 to TRBJ2-1; D is unresolved. The CDR3 is 16 residues long. Germline V gene lookup returns CDR1 LGHNA and CDR2 YSLEER. Trimming took off 0 bases at V and 0 bases at J, with 9 bases between the two ends. CDR3: CASSQDLVSSYNEQFF. Here the CDR3 DNA reads TGCGCCAGCAGCCAAGATCTGGTTAGCTCCTACAATGAGCAGTTCTTC.

This clonotype was observed at least ten times. The chain carries TRBV29-1 and TRBJ2-1; 8 bases are shared with TRBD2. Trimming cost V 0 bases and J 8 bases; bases outside gene matches: 9. Germline V gene data show CDR1 as SQVTM and CDR2 as ANQGSEA. CDR3 length: 15 residues. The chain's CDR3 is CSVEDQLAVGDEQFF. The CDR3 DNA is TGCAGCGTTGAAGATCAACTAGCGGTTGGGGATGAGCAGTTCTTC.

This clonotype was seen many times. The rearrangement uses TRBV20-1 and TRBJ2-7; 7 bases line up with TRBD1. V dropped 3 bases and J dropped 5; count of bases not matched to a gene: 10. The CDR3 length is 14 residues. Germline CDR1 and CDR2: DFQATT and SNEGSKA (reference sequence). Here the CDR3 DNA reads TGCAGTGCTAGTTTTCCGGGACAGATCAACGAGCAGTACTTC. Its protein product is CSASFPGQINEQYF.

The chain combines TRBV29-1 with TRBJ2-2; 7 positions match TRBD2. V lost 4 bases and J lost 4; bases outside the gene matches: 3. The CDR3 runs 13 residues. Germline values: CDR1 SQVTM, CDR2 ANQGSEA. The CDR3 coding sequence is TGCAGCGTTGGGGGGGGATCCACCGGGGAGCTGTTTTTT. Its protein product is CSVGGGSTGELFF.

The genes are TRBV10-3 and TRBJ2-7; D not resolved. Per germline, CDR1 ENHRY and CDR2 SYGVKD. CDR3 length equals 11 residues. V lost 8 bases and J lost 3, with 8 bases in between. The CDR3 region is CAIGLNYEQYF. In DNA, the CDR3 is TGTGCCATCGGGCTAAACTACGAGCAGTACTTC.

This clonotype showed up many times. The chain recombines TRBV20-1 with TRBJ2-1; the D gene is possibly TRBD2 (6 bases). Trimming took off 6 bases at V and 6 bases at J, with 18 bases between the two ends. Germline V gives CDR1 DFQATT, CDR2 SNEGSKA (reference sequence). The CDR3 is made up of 14 amino acids. The DNA of the CDR3 is TGCAGTGCCGAGACTCACGGGAGCCTCAATGAGCAGTTCTTC. Amino acid sequence: CSAETHGSLNEQFF.

This clonotype was recorded a few times. The chain has TRBV28 and TRBJ2-1; tentatively, D is TRBD1 (5 bases). The germline CDR1 and CDR2 sequences are MDHEN and SYDVKM. Between the trimmed V and J ends, which lost 11 bases and 9 bases, there was a span of 14 bases. This CDR3 spans 11 amino acids. CDR3 loop: CAGGWGGEQFF. The CDR3 coding sequence is TGTGCCGGCGGATGGGGCGGTGAGCAGTTCTTC.

The rearrangement joins TRBV5-6 to TRBJ2-1, with 14 bases that match TRBD2. V shed 4 bases and J 4 bases; nucleotides not matched to a gene: 7. Germline V gene data show CDR1 as SGHDT and CDR2 as YYEEEE. CDR3 length: 17 residues. CDR3 residues: CASSAGTSGSRYNEQFF. CDR3 DNA sequence: TGTGCCAGCAGCGCTGGGACTAGCGGGAGCCGGTACAATGAGCAGTTCTTC.

This clonotype was seen a handful of times. The genes are TRBV12-3 or TRBV12-4 and TRBJ2-1; possible D gene TRBD2, 5 bases. This CDR3 contains 15 residues. V shed 0 bases and J shed 3 bases, with 9 bases lying between them. The CDR3 DNA is TGTGCCAGCAGTTTAGCCGGACTCGGCTACAATGAGCAGTTCTTC. Protein sequence: CASSLAGLGYNEQFF.